Each of the 19 T cell receptor beta chains below was sequenced from the same sample in a study of T cell repertoires in cytomegalovirus infection. TCRdb re-analysed the reads in MiXCR, keeping a single row per CDR3 protein. Altogether over 300,000 distinct CDR3 sequences are present, about 17% being singletons, with the ten largest covering around 12%. The sequenced sample was PBMCs. These receptors were taken from a human donor in good health (CMV status not recorded). Some clones in this sample may be carry-over from other donors' samples.

This clonotype was observed many times. The chain has TRBV7-2 and TRBJ1-5; the D gene is possibly TRBD1 (5 bases). V was clipped by 5 bases and J by 0 bases, with 14 bases between them. The CDR3 covers 16 residues. Per the germline V gene, CDR1 is SGHTA and CDR2 is FQGNSA. The CDR3 sequence: CASSQHQGGSNQPQHF. Here the CDR3 DNA reads TGTGCCAGCAGCCAACATCAGGGCGGTAGCAATCAGCCCCAGCATTTT.

This clonotype was picked up a small number of times. The V call is TRBV15, the J call TRBJ1-5; D is uncertain. From germline, CDR1 is LNHNV and CDR2 YYDKDF (reference sequence). V was cut by 0 bases and J by 5 bases, with 8 bases left in between. The CDR3 extends over 14 amino acids. The CDR3 protein is CATSRDGGDQPQHF. CDR3 bases: TGTGCCACCAGCAGAGATGGCGGCGATCAGCCCCAGCATTTT.

This clonotype was recorded at least ten times. CDR3 coding DNA: TGTGCCAGCAGTAAGGGTAGCGGGGGGGCTTTCTTTATGAAGACCCAGTACTTC. This encodes CASSKGSGGAFFMKTQYF. The rearrangement joins TRBV6-1 to TRBJ2-5; 11 bases fit TRBD2. The V segment lost 5 bases and the J segment 6 bases; nucleotides outside the gene matches: 17. The germline V gene encodes CDR1 MNHNS and CDR2 SASEGT. The CDR3 loop spans 18 amino acids.

CDR3 nucleotides: TGTGCCAGCACCCCACTAGCGGGGGCGTTCGAGCAGTACTTC. It translates to CASTPLAGAFEQYF. The chain has TRBV7-2 and TRBJ2-7; the match to TRBD2 covers 11 bases. Germline values: CDR1 SGHTA, CDR2 FQGNSA. V gave up 7 bases and J gave up 6 bases; unmatched junction bases: 8. The CDR3 is made up of 14 amino acids. The full variable domain, in which reference TRBV7-2 and TRBJ2-7 provide the parts outside the CDR3, is GAGVSQSPSNKVTEKGKDVELRCDPISGHTALYWYRQSLGQGLEFLIYFQGNSAPDKSGLPSDRFSAERTGGSVSTLTIQRTQQEDSAVYLCASTPLAGAFEQYFGPGTRLTVT.

There are a few counts of this clonotype. This sequence joins TRBV20-1 and TRBJ1-5, with 8 bases matching TRBD1. Germline-derived CDR1 and CDR2 are DFQATT and SNEGSKA (reference sequence). Trimming at V came to 3 bases and at J to 7 bases, leaving 8 bases not matched to a gene. The CDR3 is 14 amino acids. The CDR3 DNA follows: TGCAGTGCTAGGGACAGGGTCCGTAAGCAGCCCCAGCATTTT. It encodes CSARDRVRKQPQHF.

This rearrangement joins TRBV7-9 to TRBJ1-1; maybe TRBD1 (5 bases). Per the germline V gene, CDR1 is SEHNR and CDR2 is FQNEAQ (reference sequence). The CDR3 length is 15 residues. V shed 1 base and J shed 2 bases, with 11 bases lying between them. The CDR3 sequence: CASSLGGRDNTEAFF. The CDR3 region has the DNA TGTGCCAGCAGCTTAGGAGGCAGGGATAACACTGAAGCTTTCTTT.

This clonotype was picked up a small number of times. The chain couples TRBV20-1 to TRBJ2-3; no clear D. This CDR3 is built from 11 residues. Germline V gives CDR1 DFQATT, CDR2 SNEGSKA (reference sequence). Trimming took off 0 bases at V and 8 bases at J, with 6 bases between the two ends. The CDR3 spells CSAREGFTQYF. DNA for the CDR3: TGCAGTGCTAGAGAGGGTTTTACGCAGTATTTT.

This clonotype came up a few times. The chain recombines TRBV5-4 with TRBJ2-3; 8 nucleotides match TRBD1. CDR3 length: 16 residues. CDR1 SGHNT and CDR2 YYREEE come from the germline V gene (reference sequence). Germline trimming cut 4 bases from V and 2 bases from J; bases unmatched to any gene: 9. Written as DNA, the CDR3 is TGTGCCAGCAGCGTCCGACAGGGGTCCGCCACAGATACGCAGTATTTT. It specifies CASSVRQGSATDTQYF. The full variable domain, rest sourced from reference TRBV5-4 and TRBJ2-3, is ETGVTQSPTHLIKTRGQQVTLRCSSQSGHNTVSWYQQALGQGPQFIFQYYREEENGRGNFPPRFSGLQFPNYSSELNVNALELDDSALYLCASSVRQGSATDTQYFGPGTRLTVL.

This clonotype has ten or more counts. J is TRBJ2-2 and V is TRBV28; TRBD2 aligns across 16 bases. The CDR3 contains 19 residues. Unmatched junction bases numbered 7, after V lost 1 base and J lost 5 bases. Germline V gene sequence: CDR1 MDHEN, CDR2 SYDVKM. This CDR3 reads CASSLYGTSGGVTTGELFF. In nucleotides, the CDR3 is TGTGCCAGCAGTTTATATGGGACTAGCGGGGGGGTAACGACCGGGGAGCTGTTTTTT.

This clonotype was picked up a small number of times. The CDR3 nucleotides are TGTGCCAGCAGCCAAGAAACTAGCGATACGCAGTATTTT. The encoded protein is CASSQETSDTQYF. The chain joins TRBV4-2 to TRBJ2-3; possibly TRBD2 for D (6 bases). The CDR3 is made up of 13 amino acids. In germline, CDR1 is LGHNA, CDR2 YNFKEQ. V dropped 0 bases and J dropped 6 bases, with 7 bases sitting between them.

The V call is TRBV5-6, the J call TRBJ1-5, with a tentative D call TRBD1 (5 bases). From germline, CDR1 is SGHDT and CDR2 YYEEEE. V was trimmed by 5 bases and J by 2 bases, leaving 14 bases between them. This CDR3 comprises 15 residues. The CDR3 sequence is CASSDRRTGNQPQHF. The DNA of the CDR3 is TGTGCCAGCAGTGACAGACGAACCGGCAATCAGCCCCAGCATTTT.

This clonotype occurred many times. The J gene is TRBJ1-1, the V gene TRBV7-2, with 7 nucleotides matching TRBD1. Losses at the gene ends were 4 bases for V and 3 bases for J; bases not matched to a gene: 14. This CDR3 has 17 amino acids. Germline lookup yields CDR1 SGHTA and CDR2 FQGNSA. In DNA, the CDR3 is TGTGCCAGCAGCTCAGAAAGACAGGGATCCTCGGACACTGAAGCTTTCTTT. Translated, it gives CASSSERQGSSDTEAFF.

This clonotype has a handful of counts. This sequence joins TRBV20-1 and TRBJ2-5; perhaps TRBD1 as D (7 bases). The CDR3 is made up of 11 amino acids. The germline V gene encodes CDR1 DFQATT and CDR2 SNEGSKA (reference sequence). Deletions cut 4 bases from V and 8 bases from J, with 11 bases between. The CDR3 coding sequence is TGCAGTGCTATCAGGGGGGACACCCAGTACTTC. It is translated as CSAIRGDTQYF.

This sequence joins TRBV6-5 and TRBJ1-1, with 7 bases identical to TRBD1. The V gene's germline CDR1 is MNHEY and CDR2 SVGAGI. There are 12 residues in the CDR3. Trimming took 5 bases from V and 10 from J; bases not matched to a gene: 7. The chain's CDR3 is CASSPRQGAAFF. Here the CDR3 DNA reads TGTGCCAGCAGTCCGAGACAGGGAGCAGCTTTCTTT.

This clonotype has more than one count but fewer than ten. The rearrangement uses TRBV7-3 and TRBJ2-7; TRBD1 aligns across 7 bases. CDR3 length: 14 residues. Germline-derived CDR1 and CDR2 are SGHTA and FQGTGA. V gave up 4 bases and J gave up 2 bases; unmatched junction bases: 5. For the CDR3, the DNA is TGTGCCAGCAGCTCCGTCCAGGGGGCCTACGAGCAGTACTTC. Translation gives CASSSVQGAYEQYF.

This clonotype was seen only a few times. The chain recombines TRBV12-3 or TRBV12-4 with TRBJ2-1, with D possibly being TRBD2 (6 bases). This CDR3 spans 15 amino acids. Trimming took 1 base from V and 7 from J, leaving 14 bases between them. CDR3 DNA sequence: TGTGCCAGCAGTTTAGTAGGGTCCGGGGGAAATGAGCAGTTCTTC. Protein product: CASSLVGSGGNEQFF.

This clonotype has only a few counts. The chain links TRBV6-1 to TRBJ1-1; possibly TRBD1 for D (6 bases). There are 13 residues in the CDR3. Germline assignment: CDR1 MNHNS and CDR2 SASEGT. Trimming left V 7 bases short and J 7 bases short, with 16 bases between. DNA of the CDR3: TGTGCCAGCACACCCGCTGGGGACAATGAAGCTTTCTTT. It translates to CASTPAGDNEAFF.

The V gene is TRBV20-1, the J gene TRBJ1-1, with D tentatively TRBD1 (6 bases). This CDR3 is built from 15 residues. Deletions cut 0 bases from V and 4 bases from J, with 15 bases between. Germline loops: CDR1 DFQATT, CDR2 SNEGSKA (reference sequence). The chain's CDR3 is CSARDRGQVVTEAFF. The CDR3 region has the DNA TGCAGTGCTAGAGATCGGGGGCAGGTCGTCACTGAAGCTTTCTTT.

This chain joins TRBV28 and TRBJ2-1, with TRBD2 identical over 11 bases. There are 14 residues in the CDR3. Per germline, CDR1 MDHEN and CDR2 SYDVKM. V trimming: 6 bases; J trimming: 8 bases; junction bases outside the gene matches: 6. In nucleotides, the CDR3 is TGTGCCAGCAGATTAGCGGGGGGGCTCCATGAGCAGTTCTTC. Translating gives CASRLAGGLHEQFF. The full variable domain, completed using reference TRBV28 and TRBJ2-1, is DVKVTQSSRYLVKRTGEKVFLECVQDMDHENMFWYRQDPGLGLRLIYFSYDVKMKEKGDIPEGYSVSREKKERFSLILESASTNQTSMYLCASRLAGGLHEQFFGPGTRLTVL.